What follows are 5 T cell receptor beta chains derived from one specimen sequenced in a study of spatial heterogeneity in lung cancer. Their target antigens are unknown. Study-wide points: Within tumors, counts of expanded alpha and beta TCRs tracked tumor mutation counts.

TCRdb reprocessed the 5' RACE reads via MiXCR and lists one record per CDR3 protein. Here the sample spans around 8,000 distinct CDR3 sequences, 8.2% being singletons. Sample time point: sample taken at primary tumor resection. Source: lung tumor tissue, taken at surgery. These receptor sequences come from a male donor with early-stage non-small cell lung cancer.

This clonotype is judged medium-sized. Being off target in a library aimed at alpha chains, this beta chain has a size of little meaning. The rearrangement joins TRBV3-1 to TRBJ1-2, with 7 nucleotides matching TRBD1. CDR3 length: 16 residues. Germline CDR1 and CDR2: LGHDT and YNNKEL (reference sequence). Trimming removed 6 bases from V and 1 base from J; junction bases left unmatched: 11. The CDR3 sequence is CASRKSGTDSNYGYTF. As DNA, the CDR3 is TGTGCCAGCAGAAAATCCGGGACAGACAGTAACTATGGCTACACCTTC.

This clonotype was seen more than once but under ten times. A read error may explain this, as a much larger clone is one base away. The library was designed around alpha chains, so this beta chain is a stray read whose abundance carries little weight. The chain has TRBV6-1 and TRBJ1-5; D gene uncertain. The germline gives CDR1 MNHNS, CDR2 SASEGT. CDR3 length: 14 amino acids. CDR3 in amino acids: CVSSDIHLSQPQHF. For the CDR3, the DNA is TGTGTCAGCAGTGACATCCACCTTTCTCAGCCCCAGCATTTT.

This clonotype qualifies as medium-sized. This beta chain is an off-target read within a library intended for alpha chains, so its frequency means little. The chain employs TRBV6-5 and TRBJ2-1; 8 bases fit TRBD2. The germline V gene encodes CDR1 MNHEY and CDR2 SVGAGI. V was clipped by 2 bases and J by 6 bases; unmatched bases: 6. The CDR3 loop spans 15 amino acids. The CDR3: CASSYAGLAANEQFF. CDR3 nucleotides: TGTGCCAGCAGTTACGCAGGACTAGCAGCCAATGAGCAGTTCTTC.

This clonotype is labeled as medium-sized. Little can be read into the size of this beta chain, an off-target read in a library designed for alpha chains. The chain uses TRBV10-3 and TRBJ1-1; D is possibly TRBD1 (6 bases). The germline gives CDR1 ENHRY, CDR2 SYGVKD. The V gene lost 7 bases and the J gene lost 1 base, with 10 bases spanning the gap. This CDR3 contains 13 residues. CDR3 residues: CAITQDRNTEAFF. The CDR3 DNA sequence: TGTGCCATCACCCAGGACAGGAACACTGAAGCTTTCTTT.

This clonotype was seen ten or more times. This beta chain is off target for a library built for alpha chains, so its abundance means little. The chain couples TRBV10-3 to TRBJ1-6, with 7 bases identical to TRBD1. V was pared by 7 bases and J by 5 bases, with 2 bases of the junction left unmatched. Germline CDR1 is ENHRY and CDR2 is SYGVKD. This CDR3 spans 13 amino acids. CDR3 region: CAITQGDNSPLHF. The CDR3 region has the DNA TGTGCCATCACCCAGGGGGATAATTCACCCCTCCACTTT.